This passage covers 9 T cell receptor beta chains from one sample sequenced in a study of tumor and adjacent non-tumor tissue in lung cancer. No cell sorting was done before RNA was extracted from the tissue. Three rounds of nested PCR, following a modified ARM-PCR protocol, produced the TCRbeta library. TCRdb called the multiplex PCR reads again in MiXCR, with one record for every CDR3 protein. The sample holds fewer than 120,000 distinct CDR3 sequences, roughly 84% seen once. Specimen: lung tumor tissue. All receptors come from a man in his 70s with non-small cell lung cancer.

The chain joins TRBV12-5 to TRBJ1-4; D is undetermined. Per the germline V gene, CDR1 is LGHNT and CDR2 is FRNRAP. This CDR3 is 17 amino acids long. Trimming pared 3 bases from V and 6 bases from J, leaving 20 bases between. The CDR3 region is CASGFNTEGAYDEKLFF. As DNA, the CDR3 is TGTGCTAGTGGTTTCAACACAGAGGGCGCCTATGATGAAAAACTGTTTTTT.

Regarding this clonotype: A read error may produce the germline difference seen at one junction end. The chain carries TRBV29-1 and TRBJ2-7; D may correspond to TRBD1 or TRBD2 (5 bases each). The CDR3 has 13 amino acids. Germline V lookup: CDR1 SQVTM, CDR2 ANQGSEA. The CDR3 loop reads CSDEGTESYEQYF. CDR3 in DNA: TGCAGCGATGAAGGGACGGAGAGCTACGAGCAGTACTTC.

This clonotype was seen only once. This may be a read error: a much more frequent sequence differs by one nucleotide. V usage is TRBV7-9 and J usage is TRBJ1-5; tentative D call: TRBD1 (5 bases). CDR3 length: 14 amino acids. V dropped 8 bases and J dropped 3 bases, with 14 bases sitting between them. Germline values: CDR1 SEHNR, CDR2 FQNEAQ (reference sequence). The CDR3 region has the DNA TGTGCCAGCGGTTCGGGGACCCCCAATCAGCCCCAGCATTTT. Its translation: CASGSGTPNQPQHF.

The CDR3 here is CASTPALCRDPYEQYF. For the CDR3, the DNA is TGTGCCAGCACCCCAGCTTTATGCAGGGACCCCTACGAGCAGTACTTC. The genes are TRBV4-2 and TRBJ2-7, with D perhaps matching TRBD1 or TRBD2 (5 bases each). The CDR3 loop spans 16 amino acids. From germline, CDR1 is LGHNA and CDR2 YNFKEQ. V lost 7 bases and J lost 2, with 21 bases in between.

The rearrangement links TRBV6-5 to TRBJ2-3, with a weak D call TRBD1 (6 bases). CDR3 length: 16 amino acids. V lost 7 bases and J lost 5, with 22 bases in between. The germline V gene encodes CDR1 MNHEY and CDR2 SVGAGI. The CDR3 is CASTPSYRVNIDTQYF. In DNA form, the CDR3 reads TGTGCCAGCACTCCCAGCTACAGGGTGAACATAGATACGCAGTATTTT.

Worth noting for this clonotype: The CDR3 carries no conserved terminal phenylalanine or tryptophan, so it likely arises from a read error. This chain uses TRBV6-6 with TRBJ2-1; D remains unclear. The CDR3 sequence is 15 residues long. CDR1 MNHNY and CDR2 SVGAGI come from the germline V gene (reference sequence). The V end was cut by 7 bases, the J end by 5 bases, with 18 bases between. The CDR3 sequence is CASTKGRILNNEQFV. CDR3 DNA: TGTGCCAGCACCAAAGGCAGGATTTTAAACAATGAGCAGTTCGTC.

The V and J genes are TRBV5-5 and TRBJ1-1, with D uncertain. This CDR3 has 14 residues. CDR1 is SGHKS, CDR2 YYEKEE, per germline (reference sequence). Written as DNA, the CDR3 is TGTGACAACAGCGTGGACCCCCAGCGCACTGAAGCTTTCTTT. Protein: CDNSVDPQRTEAFF.

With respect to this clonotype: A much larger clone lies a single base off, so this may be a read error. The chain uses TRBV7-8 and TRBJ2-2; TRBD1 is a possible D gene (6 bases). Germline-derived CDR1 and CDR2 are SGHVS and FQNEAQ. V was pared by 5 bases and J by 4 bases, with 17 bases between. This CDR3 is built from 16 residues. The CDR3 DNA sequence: TGTGCCAGCAGCCCGGCGGAACAGGGATCCACCGGGGAGCTGTTTTTT. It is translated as CASSPAEQGSTGELFF. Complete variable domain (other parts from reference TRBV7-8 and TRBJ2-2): GAGVSQSPRYKVAKRGQDVALRCDPISGHVSLFWYQQALGQGPEFLTYFQNEAQLDKSGLPSDRFFAERPEGSVSTLKIQRTQQEDSAVYLCASSPAEQGSTGELFFGEGSRLTVL.

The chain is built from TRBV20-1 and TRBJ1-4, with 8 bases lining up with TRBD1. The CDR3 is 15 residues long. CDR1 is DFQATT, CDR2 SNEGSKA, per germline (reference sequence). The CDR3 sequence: CRGRDQRTGNEKLFF. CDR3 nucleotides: TGCAGAGGTAGAGATCAGAGGACAGGGAATGAAAAACTGTTTTTT.